The T cell receptor beta chain under discussion was sequenced for a study of memory CD4+ T cells and cytomegalovirus serostatus. As concerns this clone: Its target is not known.

Profiling relied on immunoSEQ multiplex PCR, and the TCRdb table lists in-frame clones only, not all of them. The data contain tens of thousands of clones, around three quarters of them seen just once; the ten biggest clones take up roughly 1.1%. Findings of the study overall: Each of 67 CMV-associated TCRbeta sequences occurred in one to five individuals.

Single viable CD3+CD4+CD8-CD45RO+ cells were sorted as the memory CD4+ T cells. The clonotype was recovered from an adult in good health and CMV-seronegative. The sample was memory CD4+ T cells from blood.

The CDR3 is CASSQKPGPSYNEQFF. The DNA for the CDR3 is TGTGCCAGCAGCCAGAAACCGGGTCCCTCCTACAATGAGCAGTTCTTC. The chain combines TRBV11-2 with TRBJ2-1; D call uncertain. The length of the CDR3 is 16 residues. Germline V gene data show CDR1 as SGHAT and CDR2 as FQNNGV. V lost 5 bases and J 0 bases, leaving 14 bases between the germline ends.